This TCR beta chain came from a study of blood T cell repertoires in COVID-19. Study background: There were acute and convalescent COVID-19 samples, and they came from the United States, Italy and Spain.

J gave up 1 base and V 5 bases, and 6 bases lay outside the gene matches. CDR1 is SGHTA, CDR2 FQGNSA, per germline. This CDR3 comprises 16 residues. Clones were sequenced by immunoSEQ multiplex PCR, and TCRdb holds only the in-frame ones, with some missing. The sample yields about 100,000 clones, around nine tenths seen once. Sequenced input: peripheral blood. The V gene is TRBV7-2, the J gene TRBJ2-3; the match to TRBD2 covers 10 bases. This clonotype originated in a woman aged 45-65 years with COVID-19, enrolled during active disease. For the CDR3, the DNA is TGTGCCAGCAGCACCTATGGACTAGCGGGCACAGATACGCAGTATTTT. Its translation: CASSTYGLAGTDTQYF.